One sample yielded the 15 T cell receptor beta chains listed below, sequenced in a study of cytomegalovirus exposure and HLA in healthy donors. The PCR used 60 Vbeta and 13 Jbeta primers. Generated by immunoSEQ multiplex PCR, the TCRdb table keeps only in-frame clones and is missing some. The table records more than 140,000 clones, 64% of them present only once. Source material: PBMCs. The receptors were sampled from a woman aged 30 to 39 in good health and CMV-seropositive.

The genes are TRBV5-6 and TRBJ1-1, with a weak D call TRBD1 (6 bases). This CDR3 has 13 residues. Between the trimmed V and J ends, which lost 0 bases and 10 bases, there was a span of 13 bases. Germline V gene data show CDR1 as SGHDT and CDR2 as YYEEEE. Here the CDR3 reads CASSLGTAEGAFF. CDR3 DNA sequence: TGTGCCAGCAGCTTGGGGACAGCTGAAGGAGCTTTCTTT.

The V gene is TRBV7-9, the J gene TRBJ2-7, with TRBD2 as a possible D gene (7 bases). CDR1 is SEHNR, CDR2 FQNEAQ, per germline (reference sequence). This CDR3 has 13 residues. Trimming left V 6 bases short and J 3 bases short, with 12 bases between. CDR3 residues: CASRNREGYEQYF. CDR3 coding DNA: TGTGCCAGCAGGAACAGGGAGGGCTACGAGCAGTACTTC. The full variable domain, completed using reference TRBV7-9 and TRBJ2-7, is DTGVSQNPRHKITKRGQNVTFRCDPISEHNRLYWYRQTLGQGPEFLTYFQNEAQLEKSRLLSDRFSAERPKGSFSTLEIQRTEQGDSAMYLCASRNREGYEQYFGPGTRLTVT.

The chain has TRBV5-8 and TRBJ2-3, with D tentatively TRBD2 (5 bases). This CDR3 is built from 16 residues. Germline V gene sequence: CDR1 SGHTS, CDR2 YDEGEE. V was cut by 3 bases and J by 4 bases, with 18 bases left in between. This chain's CDR3 is CASSYRGGRFPDTQYF. CDR3 bases: TGTGCCAGCAGCTACCGGGGTGGCAGGTTCCCAGATACGCAGTATTTT.

V and J are TRBV6-1 and TRBJ1-2; D not certain. V was shortened by 2 bases and J by 4 bases, with 8 bases between the two germline ends. Per the germline V gene, CDR1 is MNHNS and CDR2 is SASEGT. This CDR3 region has 13 residues. CDR3 in amino acids: CASSESGSYGYTF. In DNA, the CDR3 is TGTGCCAGCAGTGAAAGTGGCAGCTATGGCTACACCTTC.

This clone appeared a few times. The chain carries TRBV6-5 and TRBJ2-7; D possibly corresponds to TRBD1 (6 bases). The CDR3 contains 15 residues. V gave up 3 bases and J gave up 1 base, with 13 bases separating them. CDR1 and CDR2 (germline): MNHEY, SVGAGI. The CDR3 region has the DNA TGTGCCAGCAGTTATAGGGGGATAAGGTCCTACGAGCAGTACTTC. It yields the protein CASSYRGIRSYEQYF.

V is TRBV5-4 and J is TRBJ2-7; D remains ambiguous. The length of the CDR3 is 14 residues. V shed 2 bases and J shed 6 bases, with 15 bases lying between them. CDR1 and CDR2 (germline): SGHNT, YYREEE (reference sequence). The CDR3 sequence is CASSFPLRASEQYF. In DNA form, the CDR3 reads TGTGCCAGCAGCTTCCCTCTAAGAGCATCCGAGCAGTACTTC. The variable domain in full, with the rest retrieved from reference TRBV5-4 and TRBJ2-7, is ETGVTQSPTHLIKTRGQQVTLRCSSQSGHNTVSWYQQALGQGPQFIFQYYREEENGRGNFPPRFSGLQFPNYSSELNVNALELDDSALYLCASSFPLRASEQYFGPGTRLTVT.

The chain is built from TRBV6-1 and TRBJ2-1; 7 bases align to TRBD1. Germline V CDR1 and CDR2: MNHNS, SASEGT. The V gene end was trimmed by 5 bases and the J gene end by 0 bases; junction bases not matched to a gene: 4. This CDR3 comprises 15 residues. CDR3 sequence reads: CASSIQGTSYNEQFF. DNA for the CDR3: TGTGCCAGCAGTATACAGGGGACCTCCTACAATGAGCAGTTCTTC.

V is TRBV5-4 and J is TRBJ2-5; D gene ambiguous. The V and J ends lost 3 bases and 5 bases respectively, with 17 bases between them. This CDR3 region has 15 residues. Germline V CDR1 and CDR2: SGHNT, YYREEE (reference sequence). The CDR3 reads CASSSTDRSRETQYF. CDR3 nucleotides: TGTGCCAGCAGCTCGACCGACCGTAGCCGGGAGACCCAGTACTTC.

The chain employs TRBV18 and TRBJ1-5, with 9 bases aligning to TRBD1. V lost 6 bases to trimming and J lost 7 bases; unmatched junction nucleotides: 13. Germline CDR1 reads KGHSH; CDR2 reads LQKENI. CDR3 length: 16 amino acids. Written as DNA, the CDR3 is TGTGCCAGCTCCCGGTCCGGGACAGGGATCACCCAGCCCCAGCATTTT. It encodes CASSRSGTGITQPQHF.

The chain combines TRBV7-2 with TRBJ2-2; the D gene is possibly TRBD1 (5 bases). This CDR3 has 12 residues. CDR1 and CDR2 from the germline V gene are SGHTA and FQGNSA. V was pared by 4 bases and J by 7 bases, with 7 bases between. CDR3 nucleotide sequence: TGTGCCAGCAGCTCAGGGTACGGGGAGCTGTTTTTT. Protein sequence: CASSSGYGELFF.

The chain joins TRBV27 to TRBJ2-7, with D perhaps TRBD1 (5 bases). The germline CDR1 and CDR2 sequences are MNHEY and SMNVEV (reference sequence). CDR3 length: 15 residues. V was cut by 8 bases and J by 1 base, with 18 bases left in between. DNA of the CDR3: TGTGCCAGCCAACTGGAAGGGGTCGCTTCCTACGAGCAGTACTTC. Protein sequence: CASQLEGVASYEQYF.

This rearrangement joins TRBV15 to TRBJ2-1, with D possibly matching TRBD2 (6 bases). Germline V lookup: CDR1 LNHNV, CDR2 YYDKDF (reference sequence). Trimming left V 7 bases short and J 7 bases short, with 17 bases between. The CDR3 is 14 residues long. CDR3 region: CATTRRVGGNEQFF. In DNA, the CDR3 is TGTGCCACCACCCGGAGGGTGGGCGGGAATGAGCAGTTCTTC.

A few counts support this clone. The V and J genes are TRBV6-1 and TRBJ1-5, with D maybe TRBD1 (6 bases). Germline V gene sequence: CDR1 MNHNS, CDR2 SASEGT. The CDR3 has 14 amino acids. The germline V and J ends were trimmed by 4 bases and 3 bases, with 10 bases remaining between them. The CDR3 sequence is CASSVQGYNQPQHF. The DNA for the CDR3 is TGTGCCAGCAGTGTACAGGGCTACAATCAGCCCCAGCATTTT.

This chain connects TRBV9 to TRBJ2-1; D unclear. Germline CDR1 is SGDLS and CDR2 is YYNGEE. The CDR3 loop spans 14 amino acids. V was clipped by 4 bases and J by 8 bases, with 16 bases between them. In DNA form, the CDR3 reads TGTGCCAGCAGCCCCTTGCGGCGAAGCGATGAGCAGTTCTTC. Residues: CASSPLRRSDEQFF.

The chain employs TRBV5-1 and TRBJ1-2; D might be TRBD1 (5 bases). Looked up from germline, CDR1 is SGHRS and CDR2 is YFSETQ. Trimming removed 2 bases from V and 1 base from J, with 6 bases in between. This CDR3 has 13 amino acids. CDR3 sequence reads: CASSLQVNYGYTF. The DNA of the CDR3 is TGCGCCAGCAGCTTACAGGTTAACTATGGCTACACCTTC.